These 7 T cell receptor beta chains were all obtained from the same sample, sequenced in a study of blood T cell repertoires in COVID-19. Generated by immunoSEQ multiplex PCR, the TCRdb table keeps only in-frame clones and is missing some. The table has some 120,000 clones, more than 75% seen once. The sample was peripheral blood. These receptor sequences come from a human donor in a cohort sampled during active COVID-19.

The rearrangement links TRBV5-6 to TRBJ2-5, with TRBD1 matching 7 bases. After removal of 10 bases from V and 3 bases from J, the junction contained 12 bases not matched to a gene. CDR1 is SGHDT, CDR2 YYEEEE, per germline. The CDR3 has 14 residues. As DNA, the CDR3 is TGTGCCGGAGGAAGCAGGGGGTTTAAAGAGACCCAGTACTTC. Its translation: CAGGSRGFKETQYF.

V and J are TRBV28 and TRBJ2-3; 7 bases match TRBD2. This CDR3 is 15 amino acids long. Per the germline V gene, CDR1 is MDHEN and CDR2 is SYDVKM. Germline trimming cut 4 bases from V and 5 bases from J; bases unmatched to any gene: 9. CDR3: CASSSLLGEGDTQYF. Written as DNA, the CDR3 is TGTGCCAGCAGTTCCCTTTTAGGGGAGGGAGATACGCAGTATTTT.

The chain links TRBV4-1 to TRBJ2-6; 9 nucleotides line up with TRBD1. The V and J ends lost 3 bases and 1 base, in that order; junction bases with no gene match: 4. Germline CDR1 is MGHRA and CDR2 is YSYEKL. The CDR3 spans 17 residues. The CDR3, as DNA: TGCGCCAGCAGCCAGAGCGGACAGGGGTCTGGGGCCAACGTCCTGACTTTC. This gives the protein CASSQSGQGSGANVLTF.

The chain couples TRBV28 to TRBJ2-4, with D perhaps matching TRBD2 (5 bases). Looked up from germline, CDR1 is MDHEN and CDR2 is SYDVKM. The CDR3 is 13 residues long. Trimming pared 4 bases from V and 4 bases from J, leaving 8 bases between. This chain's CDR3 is CASSSWEKNIQYF. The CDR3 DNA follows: TGTGCCAGCAGTTCTTGGGAGAAAAACATTCAGTACTTC. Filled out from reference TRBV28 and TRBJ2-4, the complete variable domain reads DVKVTQSSRYLVKRTGEKVFLECVQDMDHENMFWYRQDPGLGLRLIYFSYDVKMKEKGDIPEGYSVSREKKERFSLILESASTNQTSMYLCASSSWEKNIQYFGAGTRLSVL.

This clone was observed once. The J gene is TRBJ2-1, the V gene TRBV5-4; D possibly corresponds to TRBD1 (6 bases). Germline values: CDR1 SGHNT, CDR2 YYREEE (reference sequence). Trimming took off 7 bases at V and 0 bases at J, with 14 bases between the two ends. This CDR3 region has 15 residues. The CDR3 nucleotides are TGTGCCAGCGGACAGAGCCAGAGCTCCTACAATGAGCAGTTCTTC. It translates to CASGQSQSSYNEQFF.

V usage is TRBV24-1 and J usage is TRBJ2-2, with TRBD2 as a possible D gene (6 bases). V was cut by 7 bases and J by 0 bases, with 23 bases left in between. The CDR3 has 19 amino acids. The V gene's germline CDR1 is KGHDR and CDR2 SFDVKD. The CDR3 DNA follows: TGTGCCACCAGCCCTACCCGGTTTTTGGGAGGACCGAACACCGGGGAGCTGTTTTTT. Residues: CATSPTRFLGGPNTGELFF.

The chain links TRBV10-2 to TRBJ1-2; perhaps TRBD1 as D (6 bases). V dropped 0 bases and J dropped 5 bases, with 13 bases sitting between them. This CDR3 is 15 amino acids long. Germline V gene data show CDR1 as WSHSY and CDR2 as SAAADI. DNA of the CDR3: TGCGCCAGCAGTGAGTCGGGGGAAGGGGGATATGGCTACACCTTC. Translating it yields CASSESGEGGYGYTF.